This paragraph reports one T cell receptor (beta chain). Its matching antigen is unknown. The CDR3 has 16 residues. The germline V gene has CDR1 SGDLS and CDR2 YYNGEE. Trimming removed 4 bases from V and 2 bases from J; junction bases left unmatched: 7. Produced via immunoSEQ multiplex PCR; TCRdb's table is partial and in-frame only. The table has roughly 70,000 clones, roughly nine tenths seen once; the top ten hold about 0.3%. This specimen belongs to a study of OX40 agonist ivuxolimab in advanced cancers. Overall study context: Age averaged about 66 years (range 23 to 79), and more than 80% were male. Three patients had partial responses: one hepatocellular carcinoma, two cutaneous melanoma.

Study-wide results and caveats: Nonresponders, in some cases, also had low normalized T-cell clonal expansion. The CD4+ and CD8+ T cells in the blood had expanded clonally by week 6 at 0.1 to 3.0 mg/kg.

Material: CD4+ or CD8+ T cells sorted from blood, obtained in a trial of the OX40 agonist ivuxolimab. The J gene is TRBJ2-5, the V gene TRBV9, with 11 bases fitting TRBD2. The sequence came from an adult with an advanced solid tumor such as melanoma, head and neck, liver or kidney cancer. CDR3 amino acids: CASSTPLAGGQETQYF. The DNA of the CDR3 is TGTGCCAGCAGCACCCCTTTAGCGGGAGGGCAAGAGACCCAGTACTTC.